Listed below are T cell receptor beta chains from one sample, sequenced in a study of T cell responses to AZD1222 COVID-19 vaccine. Sequencing was performed with immunoSEQ multiplex PCR; in TCRdb, only in-frame clones are kept and a portion is missing. This sample carries approximately 130,000 clones, roughly 85% of them seen once, and the ten largest clones take 9% to 9.5%. Specimen: peripheral blood, collected on day 0 of AZD1222 vaccination. The receptors originated from an adult in good health. CDR3s include the opening cysteine and the closing phenylalanine or tryptophan. Fields, in order: V gene, J gene, clone size, D gene, CDR3 protein, CDR3 DNA. The D gene is left open where the match is weak. Size is stated for part of the rows, as once, few or many counts, or as a class when the clone is expanded.

TRBV9	TRBJ2-5	.	.	CASSVEGSVAGAQYF	TGTGCCAGCAGCGTAGAGGGTTCGGTAGCCGGGGCCCAGTACTTC
TRBV5-4	TRBJ2-7	.	.	CASSLVGPSTYEQYF	TGTGCCAGCAGCTTGGTCGGCCCGAGCACCTACGAGCAGTACTTC
TRBV19	TRBJ1-5	once	.	CASSISGQPQHF	TGTGCCAGTAGTATTAGCGGTCAGCCCCAGCATTTT
TRBV28	TRBJ1-2	.	.	CASSLVQGSYTF	TGTGCCAGCAGTTTAGTTCAGGGTAGCTACACCTTC
TRBV27	TRBJ1-6	once	.	CASSSDRPNSPLHF	TGTGCCAGCAGTTCCGACAGGCCTAATTCACCCCTCCACTTT
TRBV11-2	TRBJ1-3	.	TRBD1	CASSRTGWGNTIYF	TGTGCCAGCAGCCGGACAGGGTGGGGAAACACCATATATTTT
TRBV30	TRBJ1-5	few	.	CAWSVAGEYQPQHF	TGTGCCTGGAGTGTGGCAGGGGAATATCAGCCCCAGCATTTT
TRBV28	TRBJ1-1	.	TRBD1	CASTLQGGTEAFF	TGTGCCAGCACCCTCCAGGGGGGTACTGAAGCTTTCTTT
TRBV24-1	TRBJ2-3	.	TRBD1	CATSDTGTGLDTQYF	TGTGCCACCAGTGATACCGGGACAGGGTTAGATACGCAGTATTTT
TRBV2	TRBJ1-4	.	TRBD1	CASSGQGGVEKLFF	TGTGCCAGCAGCGGACAGGGTGGGGTTGAAAAACTGTTTTTT
TRBV28	TRBJ1-1	.	.	CASSSINEAFF	TGTGCCAGCAGTTCTATAAATGAAGCTTTCTTT
TRBV5-1	TRBJ1-2	.	.	CASSIQGRDNYGYTF	TGCGCCAGCAGCATACAGGGAAGGGATAACTATGGCTACACCTTC
TRBV18	TRBJ2-3	once	.	CASSPRPGQYF	TGTGCCAGCTCACCCCGCCCCGGGCAGTATTTT
TRBV28	TRBJ1-1	.	.	CANSKRGENTEAFF	TGTGCCAACTCAAAAAGGGGAGAGAACACTGAAGCTTTCTTT
TRBV7-9	TRBJ2-7	.	.	CASSLGGSREQYF	TGTGCCAGCAGCTTAGGGGGCTCAAGGGAGCAGTACTTC
TRBV7-2	TRBJ2-5	once	TRBD2	CASSPGGTQYF	TGTGCCAGCAGCCCGGGAGGGACCCAGTACTTC
TRBV28	TRBJ2-7	.	TRBD1	CASSSGQGDRQYF	TGTGCCAGCAGTTCCGGACAGGGCGATCGGCAGTACTTC
TRBV2	TRBJ1-6	.	.	CATVGEGGYNSPLHF	TGTGCTACCGTAGGAGAGGGAGGCTATAATTCACCCCTCCACTTT
TRBV15	TRBJ2-3	.	TRBD1	CAVGDRRTDTQYF	TGTGCCGTAGGGGACAGACGCACAGATACGCAGTATTTT
TRBV7-3	TRBJ2-3	once	.	CASSLTGLPRDTDTQYF	TGTGCCAGCAGCTTAACGGGACTCCCCCGAGACACAGATACGCAGTATTTT
TRBV11-3	TRBJ2-7	few	.	CASSGRATSYEQYF	TGTGCCAGCAGCGGAAGAGCTACCTCCTACGAGCAGTACTTC
TRBV4-2	TRBJ1-6	few	.	CASSQDPENSPLHF	TGTGCCAGCAGCCAAGATCCGGAGAATTCACCCCTCCACTTT
TRBV19	TRBJ2-7	.	TRBD1	CASSVGTGATYEQYF	TGTGCCAGTAGTGTGGGGACAGGAGCCACCTACGAGCAGTACTTC
TRBV10-3	TRBJ1-6	many	.	CAIRSGWNSPLHF	TGTGCCATCAGATCAGGGTGGAATTCACCCCTCCACTTT
TRBV5-1	TRBJ2-7	.	TRBD2	CASSLGSSGTEEQYF	TGCGCCAGCAGCTTGGGTAGTAGCGGGACGGAGGAGCAGTACTTC
TRBV4-2	TRBJ2-2	few	TRBD2	CASSQDYGLAGFLNTGELFF	TGTGCCAGCAGCCAAGATTACGGACTAGCGGGATTTCTGAACACCGGGGAGCTGTTTTTT
TRBV6-1	TRBJ2-2	.	.	CASSEHIGTNTGELFF	TGTGCCAGCAGTGAACACATCGGGACGAACACCGGGGAGCTGTTTTTT
TRBV10-3	TRBJ2-7	.	TRBD1	CAIGTASYEQYF	TGTGCCATCGGGACAGCCTCCTACGAGCAGTACTTC
TRBV7-9	TRBJ2-3	.	.	CASSAGGHTDTQYF	TGTGCCAGCAGCGCCGGGGGCCACACAGATACGCAGTATTTT
TRBV30	TRBJ1-1	.	.	CAWTGVNTEAFF	TGTGCCTGGACTGGGGTGAACACTGAAGCTTTCTTT
TRBV7-6	TRBJ2-7	.	.	CASSHGEGEQYF	TGTGCCAGCAGCCATGGAGAGGGCGAGCAGTACTTC
TRBV7-9	TRBJ1-5	.	.	CASSLAPGLGPGNQPQHF	TGTGCCAGCAGCTTAGCTCCGGGTTTAGGCCCCGGCAATCAGCCCCAGCATTTT
TRBV7-9	TRBJ2-1	.	TRBD2	CASSIQAGGNNEQFF	TGTGCCAGCAGCATCCAAGCGGGGGGGAACAATGAGCAGTTCTTC
TRBV7-9	TRBJ2-1	.	.	CASTRTERSRGPSYNEQFF	TGTGCCAGCACCAGAACCGAGAGGTCGCGGGGGCCATCCTACAATGAGCAGTTCTTC
TRBV30	TRBJ1-2	once	.	CAWSGRLSNGYTF	TGTGCCTGGAGTGGTAGGTTGAGTAATGGCTACACCTTC
TRBV10-3	TRBJ1-5	.	TRBD1	CAIRETGGVNQPQHF	TGTGCCATCAGGGAGACAGGGGGAGTCAATCAGCCCCAGCATTTT
TRBV2	TRBJ2-4	.	.	CASTRDGGLLAKNIQYF	TGTGCCAGCACACGAGACGGGGGCCTTCTAGCCAAAAACATTCAGTACTTC
TRBV12-3/TRBV12-4	TRBJ1-1	.	.	CASSFNRNTEAFF	TGTGCCAGCAGTTTTAACAGGAACACTGAAGCTTTCTTT
TRBV5-1	TRBJ2-3	.	.	CASSLDGSNTDTQYF	TGCGCCAGCAGCTTGGATGGTAGCAACACAGATACGCAGTATTTT
TRBV5-1	TRBJ1-5	.	.	CASSPGPRHQPQHF	TGCGCCAGCAGCCCCGGGCCGCGGCATCAGCCCCAGCATTTT
TRBV7-2	TRBJ2-7	.	.	CASSISLGSYEQYF	TGTGCCAGCAGTATAAGCCTAGGCTCCTACGAGCAGTACTTC
TRBV19	TRBJ2-7	.	.	CASSISRAYEQYF	TGTGCCAGTAGTATTAGCCGAGCCTACGAGCAGTACTTC
TRBV7-9	TRBJ2-5	.	.	CASSLKETQYF	TGTGCCAGCAGCTTAAAAGAGACCCAGTACTTC
TRBV19	TRBJ1-5	.	.	CASERDTSNQPQHF	TGTGCCAGTGAAAGGGACACTAGCAATCAGCCCCAGCATTTT
TRBV5-1	TRBJ1-2	.	.	CASSLAWGDYGYTF	TGCGCCAGCAGCCTGGCATGGGGGGACTATGGCTACACCTTC
TRBV11-3	TRBJ1-1	once	.	CASSPEGANTEAFF	TGTGCCAGCAGCCCCGAAGGGGCGAACACTGAAGCTTTCTTT
TRBV14	TRBJ2-1	.	.	CASSQDGGPYNEQFF	TGTGCCAGCAGCCAAGACGGGGGACCCTACAATGAGCAGTTCTTC
TRBV7-9	TRBJ2-1	.	TRBD2	CASSPLDGRSYNEQFF	TGTGCCAGCAGCCCCCTCGACGGGAGGTCGTACAATGAGCAGTTCTTC
TRBV5-4	TRBJ1-6	few	TRBD1	CASSLAGTGGLSLHF	TGTGCCAGCAGCTTGGCCGGGACAGGGGGCTTATCCCTCCACTTT
TRBV5-1	TRBJ2-7	.	.	CASSLGQVMVYEQYF	TGCGCCAGCAGCTTGGGACAGGTGATGGTCTACGAGCAGTACTTC
TRBV30	TRBJ2-1	.	TRBD2	CAWSSLAGQLMGNEQFF	TGTGCCTGGAGCTCCCTAGCGGGACAGTTGATGGGCAATGAGCAGTTCTTC
TRBV3-1/TRBV3-2	TRBJ2-5	.	.	CASSKQSGQETQYF	TGTGCCAGCAGCAAACAGTCCGGGCAAGAGACCCAGTACTTC
TRBV5-1	TRBJ1-1	.	TRBD1	CASSPTGTSEAFF	TGCGCCAGCAGCCCGACAGGGACTAGTGAAGCTTTCTTT
TRBV14	TRBJ2-3	.	.	CASSQNRGAGDTQYF	TGTGCCAGCAGCCAAAACAGAGGGGCGGGTGATACGCAGTATTTT